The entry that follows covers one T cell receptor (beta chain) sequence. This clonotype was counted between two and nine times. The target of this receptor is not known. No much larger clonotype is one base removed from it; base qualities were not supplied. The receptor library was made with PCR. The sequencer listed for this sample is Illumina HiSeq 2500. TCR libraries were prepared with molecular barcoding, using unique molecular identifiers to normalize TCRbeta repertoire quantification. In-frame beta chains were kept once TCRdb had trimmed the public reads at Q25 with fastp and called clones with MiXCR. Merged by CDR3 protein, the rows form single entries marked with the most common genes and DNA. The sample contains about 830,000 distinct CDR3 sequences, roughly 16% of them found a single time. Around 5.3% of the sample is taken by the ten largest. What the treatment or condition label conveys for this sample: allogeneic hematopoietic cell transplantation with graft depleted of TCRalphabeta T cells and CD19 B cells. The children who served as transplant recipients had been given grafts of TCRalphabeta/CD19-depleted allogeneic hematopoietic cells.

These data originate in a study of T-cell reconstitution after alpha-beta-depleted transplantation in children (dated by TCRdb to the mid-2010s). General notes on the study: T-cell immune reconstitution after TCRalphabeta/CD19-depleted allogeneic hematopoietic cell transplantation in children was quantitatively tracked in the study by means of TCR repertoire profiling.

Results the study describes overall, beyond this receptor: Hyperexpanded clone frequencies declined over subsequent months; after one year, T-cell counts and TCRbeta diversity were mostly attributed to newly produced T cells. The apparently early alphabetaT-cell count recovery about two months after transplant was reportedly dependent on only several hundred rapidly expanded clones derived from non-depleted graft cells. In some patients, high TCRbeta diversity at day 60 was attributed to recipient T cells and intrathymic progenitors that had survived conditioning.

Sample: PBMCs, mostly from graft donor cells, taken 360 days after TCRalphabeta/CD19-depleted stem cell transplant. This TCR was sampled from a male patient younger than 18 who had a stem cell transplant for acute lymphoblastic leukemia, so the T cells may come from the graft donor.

The CDR3 amino acid sequence is: CASISGVYNEQFF. Read as DNA, the sequence is TGTGCCAGCATTAGCGGGGTATACAATGAGCAGTTCTTC. The chain couples TRBV2 to TRBJ2-1; 8 nucleotides in the junction match TRBD2. From a lookup of the germline V gene, CDR1 and CDR2 are SNHLY and FYNNEI. At the junction V is shortened by 7 bases and J by 4 bases; bases outside the gene matches: 3. The CDR3 covers 13 residues, taking in both the cysteine and the phenylalanine. The read is trimmed to its CDR3 DNA, 39 bases read in frame from base 1.